This T cell receptor beta chain was obtained from a study of cytotoxic CD8 clonotypes in ibrutinib-treated CLL. Looked up from germline, CDR1 is LNHNV and CDR2 is YYDKDF (reference sequence). The CDR3 loop spans 18 amino acids. Trimming pared 2 bases from V and 4 bases from J, leaving 21 bases between. The assay was immunoSEQ multiplex PCR, and TCRdb's table has in-frame clones only and misses some. The top ten hold over 5.5% of the sample, which has about 310,000 clones, about 77% seen once. The chain is built from TRBV15 and TRBJ1-5; D is perhaps TRBD1 (6 bases). Sequenced material: PBMCs, taken before ibrutinib treatment. The sequence derives from a human donor with chronic lymphocytic leukemia. CDR3 residues: CATSRNGDYWDTNQPQHF. DNA of the CDR3: TGTGCCACCAGCAGAAATGGAGACTACTGGGACACTAATCAGCCCCAGCATTTT.